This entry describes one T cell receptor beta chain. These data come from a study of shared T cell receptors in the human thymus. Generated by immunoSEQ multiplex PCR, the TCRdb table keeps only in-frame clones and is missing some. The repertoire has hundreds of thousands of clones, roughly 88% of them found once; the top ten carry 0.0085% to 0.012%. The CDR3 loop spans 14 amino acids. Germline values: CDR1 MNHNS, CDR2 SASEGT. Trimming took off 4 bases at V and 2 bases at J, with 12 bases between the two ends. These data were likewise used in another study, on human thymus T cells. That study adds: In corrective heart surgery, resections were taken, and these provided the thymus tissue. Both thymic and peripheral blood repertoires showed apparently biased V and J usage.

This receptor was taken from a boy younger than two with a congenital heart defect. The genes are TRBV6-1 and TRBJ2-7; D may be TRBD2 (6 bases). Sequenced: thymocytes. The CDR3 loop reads CASSGDFFPYEQYF. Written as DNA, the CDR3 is TGTGCCAGCAGTGGGGACTTTTTTCCCTACGAGCAGTACTTC.